One sample yielded the 21 T cell receptor beta chains listed below, sequenced in a study of beta chain features in type 1 diabetes. The entirety of the isolated RNA underwent reverse transcription, so expressed TCRB transcripts were sequenced. Here immunoSEQ multiplex PCR was the method, and the copy in TCRdb shows in-frame clones only, minus some. The sample holds a few hundred thousand clones; more than 13% are singletons and the top ten take about 0.02%. Sample: naive CD4+ T cells from blood. The receptors were sampled from a woman aged 18-35 years in good health.

V and J are TRBV30 and TRBJ1-3; D perhaps matches TRBD1 (6 bases). CDR1 is GTSNPN, CDR2 SVGIG, per germline (reference sequence). Between the trimmed V and J ends, which lost 4 bases and 0 bases, there was a span of 10 bases. The length of the CDR3 is 14 residues. CDR3 loop: CAWNGQLSGNTIYF. The CDR3 coding sequence is TGTGCCTGGAACGGACAGCTCTCTGGAAACACCATATATTTT.

This clone occurred a few times. The rearrangement uses TRBV12-5 and TRBJ2-1, with 7 bases identical to TRBD1. Germline V gene sequence: CDR1 LGHNT, CDR2 FRNRAP. The CDR3 has 15 amino acids. V shed 1 base and J 7 bases; nucleotides not matched to a gene: 7. Written as DNA, the CDR3 is TGTGCTAGTGGTTTGGAGGGACAGATTAAGAATGAGCAGTTCTTC. It is translated as CASGLEGQIKNEQFF.

This clone was detected a few times. The chain employs TRBV27 and TRBJ2-3; D ambiguous. Germline CDR1 reads MNHEY; CDR2 reads SMNVEV (reference sequence). This CDR3 has 14 residues. V lost 3 bases, J lost 0 bases, and 7 bases lay in between. The CDR3 nucleotides are TGTGCCAGCAGTTTGCGGCGGAGCACAGATACGCAGTATTTT. Protein sequence: CASSLRRSTDTQYF.

This clone was picked up a small number of times. J is TRBJ1-5 and V is TRBV4-2; 7 bases are a match to TRBD1. V was clipped by 4 bases and J by 2 bases; unmatched bases: 17. CDR3 length equals 19 residues. The germline V gene has CDR1 LGHNA and CDR2 YNFKEQ. The CDR3 loop reads CASSLRGEGTAIGNQPQHF. CDR3 bases: TGTGCCAGCAGCCTAAGAGGCGAGGGGACAGCGATCGGCAATCAGCCCCAGCATTTT.

The chain carries TRBV29-1 and TRBJ2-1; D may be TRBD2 (5 bases). Germline lookup yields CDR1 SQVTM and CDR2 ANQGSEA. The CDR3 covers 13 residues. The ends were cut back, 0 bases at V and 7 bases at J, with 10 bases in the middle. The chain's CDR3 is CSVEEALGNEQFF. In DNA, the CDR3 is TGCAGCGTTGAAGAAGCACTAGGTAATGAGCAGTTCTTC.

The chain has TRBV10-3 and TRBJ2-3; no firm D call. CDR1 is ENHRY, CDR2 SYGVKD, per germline. This CDR3 comprises 16 residues. Trimming took off 3 bases at V and 2 bases at J, with 15 bases between the two ends. DNA for the CDR3: TGTGCCATCAGTGACCCTCTAGGAAGCGTCACAGATACGCAGTATTTT. Encoded protein: CAISDPLGSVTDTQYF.

The gene calls are TRBV5-1 and TRBJ2-3; D is undetermined. Germline V gives CDR1 SGHRS, CDR2 YFSETQ. CDR3 length equals 13 residues. Trimming left V 2 bases short and J 1 base short, with 5 bases between. The CDR3 DNA is TGCGCCAGCAGCTTCGAGGGCACAGATACGCAGTATTTT. Translation: CASSFEGTDTQYF.

In its sample, this clone was seen a few times. The chain uses TRBV29-1 and TRBJ1-1; D is uncertain. Looked up from germline, CDR1 is SQVTM and CDR2 is ANQGSEA. V was clipped by 7 bases and J by 0 bases, with 6 bases between them. The CDR3 length is 11 residues. The CDR3: CSAQLNTEAFF. The DNA for the CDR3 is TGCAGCGCCCAATTGAACACTGAAGCTTTCTTT.

This clone was seen only a few times. The chain couples TRBV14 to TRBJ2-6, with D possibly matching TRBD1 (6 bases). This CDR3 contains 17 residues. Germline CDR1 reads SGHDN; CDR2 reads FVKESK. V was shortened by 1 base and J by 2 bases, with 12 bases between the two germline ends. The CDR3 DNA reads TGTGCCAGCAGCCAAGTTGCAGGGGAACCTGGGGCCAACGTCCTGACTTTC. It translates to CASSQVAGEPGANVLTF.

The chain combines TRBV4-2 with TRBJ2-1; 14 nucleotides agree with TRBD2. The CDR3 has 16 residues. J was trimmed by 11 bases and V by 4 bases; bases with no gene match: 10. CDR1 LGHNA and CDR2 YNFKEQ come from the germline V gene. CDR3 sequence: CASSPGTSGSPSQQFF. CDR3 DNA sequence: TGTGCCAGCAGCCCTGGGACTAGCGGGAGTCCGAGCCAGCAGTTCTTC.

This sequence joins TRBV30 and TRBJ2-7; 9 bases are shared with TRBD1. The CDR3 loop spans 14 amino acids. The germline gives CDR1 GTSNPN, CDR2 SVGIG (reference sequence). After removal of 5 bases from V and 6 bases from J, the junction contained 11 bases not matched to a gene. CDR3 protein: CAWGWGQGGGEQYF. Here the CDR3 DNA reads TGTGCCTGGGGTTGGGGACAGGGAGGCGGCGAGCAGTACTTC.

The chain uses TRBV7-3 and TRBJ1-4, with TRBD1 as a possible D gene (5 bases). Germline values: CDR1 SGHTA, CDR2 FQGTGA. This CDR3 spans 15 amino acids. The V end lost 6 bases, the J end lost 8 bases, and 19 bases lay between the germline ends. The CDR3 region has the DNA TGTGCCAGCAGGTACTCGGGAGCCAGGGAAGAAAAACTGTTTTTT. Translating it yields CASRYSGAREEKLFF. Based on the CDR3 plus reference TRBV7-3 and TRBJ1-4, the full variable domain is GAGVSQTPSNKVTEKGKYVELRCDPISGHTALYWYRQSLGQGPEFLIYFQGTGAADDSGLPNDRFFAVRPEGSVSTLKIQRTERGDSAVYLCASRYSGAREEKLFFGSGTQLSVL.

This chain links TRBV29-1 with TRBJ2-5; D might be TRBD2 (6 bases). TRBJ2-7 matches the DNA end more closely, so the J call is doubtful. Germline V gene lookup returns CDR1 SQVTM and CDR2 ANQGSEA. This CDR3 is built from 11 residues. The CDR3 reads CSVWRDYEQYF. As DNA, the CDR3 is TGCAGCGTTTGGAGGGACTACGAGCAGTACTTC.

This clone occurred a few times. The V gene is TRBV25-1, the J gene TRBJ1-3; unclear D gene. V was cut by 4 bases and J by 2 bases, with 3 bases left in between. The CDR3 runs 12 residues. CDR1 MGHDK and CDR2 SYGVNS come from the germline V gene. The DNA for the CDR3 is TGTGCCAGCAGTGCCACTGGAAACACCATATATTTT. Amino acids: CASSATGNTIYF.

This clone occurred a few times. This sequence joins TRBV30 and TRBJ2-5; 10 bases agree with TRBD2. There are 15 residues in the CDR3. Germline trimming cut 0 bases from V and 2 bases from J; bases unmatched to any gene: 3. Germline V lookup: CDR1 GTSNPN, CDR2 SVGIG (reference sequence). The CDR3 here is CAWSVTSGVQETQYF. The DNA for the CDR3 is TGTGCCTGGAGTGTAACTAGCGGGGTTCAAGAGACCCAGTACTTC.

The chain has TRBV6-1 and TRBJ2-7; 7 positions match TRBD1. Germline-derived CDR1 and CDR2 are MNHNS and SASEGT. The CDR3 spans 14 residues. V shed 4 bases and J 5 bases; nucleotides not matched to a gene: 8. Here the CDR3 DNA reads TGTGCCAGCAGTGCGACAGGGCGTCTACACGAGCAGTACTTC. This translates into CASSATGRLHEQYF.

The chain has TRBV6-5 and TRBJ1-2; 8 bases are a match to TRBD1. Trimming cost V 7 bases and J 3 bases; bases outside gene matches: 4. CDR1 MNHEY and CDR2 SVGAGI come from the germline V gene. CDR3 length equals 13 residues. DNA for the CDR3: TGTGCCAGCAAAGGACAGGGCTACTATGGCTACACCTTC. Amino acid sequence: CASKGQGYYGYTF.

The V and J genes are TRBV15 and TRBJ2-1; 15 bases agree with TRBD2. Trimming took 5 bases from V and 0 from J; bases not matched to a gene: 8. Looked up from germline, CDR1 is LNHNV and CDR2 is YYDKDF (reference sequence). This CDR3 is 19 amino acids long. The CDR3 region has the DNA TGTGCCACCAGCCTCACCGGACTAGCGGGAGGGAGCTCCTACAATGAGCAGTTCTTC. Protein sequence: CATSLTGLAGGSSYNEQFF.

The chain recombines TRBV4-3 with TRBJ2-7; maybe TRBD1 (5 bases). CDR1 and CDR2 (germline): LGHNA, YSLEER. Between the trimmed V and J ends, which lost 7 bases and 3 bases, there was a span of 13 bases. The CDR3 length is 13 residues. This CDR3 is CASIRDFGYEQYF. In DNA, the CDR3 is TGCGCCAGCATCAGGGATTTTGGCTACGAGCAGTACTTC.

The rearrangement links TRBV7-9 to TRBJ2-7, with 12 nucleotides matching TRBD2. From germline, CDR1 is SEHNR and CDR2 FQNEAQ (reference sequence). The length of the CDR3 is 15 residues. V lost 3 bases and J lost 4; bases outside the gene matches: 4. CDR3 nucleotides: TGTGCCAGCAGCTTCTGGACTAGCGGGACTTACGAGCAGTACTTC. This translates into CASSFWTSGTYEQYF. Supplemented by reference TRBV7-9 and TRBJ2-7, the full variable domain reads DTGVSQNPRHKITKRGQNVTFRCDPISEHNRLYWYRQTLGQGPEFLTYFQNEAQLEKSRLLSDRFSAERPKGSFSTLEIQRTEQGDSAMYLCASSFWTSGTYEQYFGPGTRLTVT.

The count of this clone is one. Other DNA sequences in this specimen translate into the identical CDR3. CDR3 sequence reads: CASSLSVNEQFF. The CDR3 DNA reads TGTGCCAGCAGCTTATCGGTCAATGAGCAGTTCTTC. The genes are TRBV7-3 and TRBJ2-1; no clear D gene. V was pared by 2 bases and J by 6 bases, with 5 bases between. CDR1 and CDR2 from the germline V gene are SGHTA and FQGTGA. The CDR3 runs to 12 residues.